This entry is about one T cell receptor (beta chain). Its antigen is not identified. This entry is derived from a study of CD4 T cells in relation to SARS-CoV-2 and coronaviruses. Across the study: After about nine days of antigen culture, PBMC TCR beta CDR3s were sequenced.

Germline V gives CDR1 SGHVS, CDR2 FNYEAQ. The CDR3 spans 13 residues. Germline trimming cut 6 bases from V and 2 bases from J; bases unmatched to any gene: 3. Some clones are missing from TCRdb's copy, which holds only in-frame ones; the method was immunoSEQ multiplex PCR. Of 35,000 to 45,000 clones detected, under 90% appear once; the ten largest clones hold around 1.3%. Sequenced sample: naive CD4+ T cells from PBMCs, cultured in vitro. Subset meaning: naive CD4+ T cells isolated by negative enrichment. The chain joins TRBV7-6 to TRBJ2-7, with TRBD1 identical over 8 bases. This receptor was taken from an adult with COVID-19. The CDR3: CASRGTGTYEQYF. The DNA for the CDR3 is TGTGCCAGCAGGGGGACAGGAACCTACGAGCAGTACTTC.